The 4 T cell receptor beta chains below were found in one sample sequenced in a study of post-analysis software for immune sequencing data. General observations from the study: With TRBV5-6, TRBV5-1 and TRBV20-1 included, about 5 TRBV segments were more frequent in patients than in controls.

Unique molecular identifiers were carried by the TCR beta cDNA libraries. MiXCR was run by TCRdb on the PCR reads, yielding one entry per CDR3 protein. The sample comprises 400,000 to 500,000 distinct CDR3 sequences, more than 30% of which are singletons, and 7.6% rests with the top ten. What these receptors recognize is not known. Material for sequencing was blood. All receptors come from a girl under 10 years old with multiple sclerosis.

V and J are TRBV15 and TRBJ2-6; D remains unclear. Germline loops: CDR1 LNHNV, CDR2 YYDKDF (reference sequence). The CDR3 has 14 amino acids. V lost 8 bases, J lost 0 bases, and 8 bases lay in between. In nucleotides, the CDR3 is TGTGCCACCGGCTGGAGCTCTGGGGCCAACGTCCTGACTTTC. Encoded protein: CATGWSSGANVLTF.

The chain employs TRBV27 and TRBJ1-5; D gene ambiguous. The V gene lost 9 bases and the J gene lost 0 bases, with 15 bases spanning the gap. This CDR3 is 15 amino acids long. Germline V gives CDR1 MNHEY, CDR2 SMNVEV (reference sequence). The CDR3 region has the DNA TGTGCCAGGGATCCAAGGATCAATAGCAATCAGCCCCAGCATTTT. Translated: CARDPRINSNQPQHF.

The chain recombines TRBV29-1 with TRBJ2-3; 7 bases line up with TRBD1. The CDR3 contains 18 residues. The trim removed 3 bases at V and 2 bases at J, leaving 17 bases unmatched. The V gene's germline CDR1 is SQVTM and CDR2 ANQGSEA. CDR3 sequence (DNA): TGCAGCGTTGAGTTGTCACCCCTGGCCAGGGGGTTCACAGATACGCAGTATTTT. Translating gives CSVELSPLARGFTDTQYF.

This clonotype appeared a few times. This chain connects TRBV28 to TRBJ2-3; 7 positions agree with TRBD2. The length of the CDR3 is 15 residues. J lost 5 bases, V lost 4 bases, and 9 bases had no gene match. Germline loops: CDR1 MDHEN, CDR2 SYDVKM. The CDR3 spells CASSSPRLAVDTQYF. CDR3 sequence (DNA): TGTGCCAGCAGTTCCCCTCGACTAGCAGTAGATACGCAGTATTTT. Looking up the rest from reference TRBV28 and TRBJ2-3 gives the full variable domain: DVKVTQSSRYLVKRTGEKVFLECVQDMDHENMFWYRQDPGLGLRLIYFSYDVKMKEKGDIPEGYSVSREKKERFSLILESASTNQTSMYLCASSSPRLAVDTQYFGPGTRLTVL.